This T cell receptor beta chain was obtained from a study of T cells in Graves' hyperthyroidism and ophthalmopathy (dated by TCRdb to between 2017 and 2020). Concerning the study at large: Peripheral blood was collected at initial diagnosis, before any treatment. An independent validation cohort of around 19 hyperthyroidism patients and about 16 patients who later progressed to ophthalmopathy tested prospective prediction of ophthalmopathy. In addition, the study compared T-cell repertoires in thyroid tissue and in blood from roughly six Graves' hyperthyroidism patients. To identify distinguishing TCR V-J signatures, a discovery cohort of about 100 patients was used, comprising 40 to 45 with Graves' ophthalmopathy and 57 with stable Graves' hyperthyroidism. The paper reports TCR Vbeta CDR3 sequencing of about 140 peripheral blood samples: under 45 ophthalmopathy, fewer than 85 hyperthyroidism and around 17 progressor patients. For training and testing, the 80 to 100 patients in the discovery cohort were randomly divided in a 7:3 ratio. Once sampling was done, hyperthyroidism patients were given methimazole at a starting dose of 30 mg daily, whereas ophthalmopathy patients were given high-dose intravenous methylprednisolone. Summary of the overall study and its limitations: No statistical method was used to set the sample size in advance, and investigators knew the group allocation. In validation, the model predicted progression to ophthalmopathy with about 71% sensitivity and approximately 78% specificity, a median of about 6.7 months before onset. Most expanded thyroid clonotypes (frequency above 0.001) were also detected in blood, a finding suggesting that blood repertoires may reflect thyroid immune responses. A 13 V-J signature model separated ophthalmopathy from stable hyperthyroidism, with 87.88% sensitivity and roughly 82% specificity in cross-validation and 80%/75% in testing.

The V end gives up 6 bases and the J end 1 base, leaving 3 bases in the junction not matched to a gene. There are 13 amino acids in the CDR3, from cysteine to phenylalanine inclusive. Kept here is only the CDR3 DNA, which spans 39 bases and is read in frame from base 1. According to the germline V gene (reference sequence), CDR1 reads DFQATT and CDR2 reads SNEGSKA. Moderately to severely active disease, a Clinical Activity Score of at least 3, a NOSPECS grade of at least 4, and a duration under 3 months were present in ophthalmopathy patients. Any patient with an uncontrolled infection, another autoimmune disease, pregnancy or lactation was excluded. Clinical symptoms, serum thyroxine and TRAb, thyroid ultrasound, and orbital computed tomography formed the basis for the diagnoses. Ficoll-Paque density gradient centrifugation was used to isolate PBMCs from around 10 ml of fresh peripheral blood. Total RNA was extracted using Trizol reagent, and RNA quality was assessed on an Agilent 2100 Bioanalyzer.

The TCR beta CDR3 regions were amplified from the RNA transcripts. A first-round RT-PCR of the TCR CDR3 used the HTBI primer set with the Qiagen OneStep RT-PCR kit. The libraries were constructed in a second round of multiplex PCR and then size-selected and purified. Libraries were sequenced paired-end with 100 bp reads on an Illumina HiSeq2000. The original methods were these. Raw data were processed with SOAPnuke, discarding reads with adapters, uncalled bases, mean Phred below 15, or no exact constant-primer or identifier match. High-quality paired reads were merged using COPE v1.2.5, and each unique nucleotide sequence was defined as a clonotype. MiTCR v1.1 was used to align the clonotypes against IMGT TRBV, TRBD and TRBJ reference segments. Analysis was restricted to V-J combinations with a frequency above 0.0001, which covered just over 98% of repertoires. The TCS score was defined as the ratio of F50 (clonal expansion) to E x V (chaos), calculated using BLOSUM62-based TCRdist between CDR3 peptides within each V-J. Welch's t-statistics and random forest reduced roughly 540 V-J features to 13, which were used in a naive Bayes classifier (R e1071). The public reads were reprocessed in TCRdb via fastp at Q25 and MiXCR, keeping in-frame beta chains. CDR3 protein sequences are deduplicated, and each keeps its most common genes and DNA. The V and J calls were determined by TCRdb, not by the authors. The sample profile shows 400,000 to 450,000 distinct CDR3 sequences; roughly 14% of them were found once. The top ten clonotypes cover roughly 13% of the sample.

This clonotype appeared a few times. This clone's antigen is unknown. The record has no base qualities; no much larger clone is one base away. The origin of this receptor is a man aged 18 to 29 with Graves' ophthalmopathy. The rearranged chain carries TRBV20-1 and TRBJ2-7, and 10 junction bases match TRBD2. Sequencing was performed on blood. The encoded CDR3 is CSATSGASYEQYF. The nucleotide sequence reads as follows: TGCAGTGCCACTAGCGGGGCTTCCTACGAGCAGTACTTC.